This record looks at one T cell receptor (beta chain) sequence and its context. Its binding antigen is unknown. No qualities accompany the bases; no much larger clone lies one base away. The meaning of the sample's time point label: persistent/refractory GD, antithyroid drugs over 5 years with positive TRAb. For both TCR sequencing and RNA sequencing, RNA was extracted from PBMCs in TRIzol. The diagnosis of Graves' disease was made according to American Thyroid Association guidelines. The patients came from an endocrinology department in Xi'an, China. Each patient gave approximately 8.8 milliliters of peripheral blood, collected in an EDTA anticoagulant tube. Ficoll Paque Plus density gradient separation was used to isolate PBMCs, and no further T cell sorting was done. An Agilent 2100 Bioanalyzer and agarose gel were used to check RNA quality, and a NanoDrop 2000 was used to measure RNA concentration.

Library generation was performed with multiplex PCR. The reads were generated on an Illumina HiSeq 4000. iRepertoire HTBI primers and Arm-PCR amplification of CDR3 regions were used to construct TCR beta libraries. Before sequencing, the PCR products underwent gel purification. The authors processed their data as follows. A total of 62 TRBV and 14 TRBJ segments were identified across samples and were used for gene usage analysis of CDR3 amino acid clonotypes. Filtered high-quality paired reads were merged into contigs using COPE and FqMerger. BLAST was used to align contigs to the IMGT TRBV, TRBD and TRBJ reference genes, and CDR3 was defined following IMGT. Any clonotype with a frequency above 0.1% was counted as a highly expanded clone. Repertoire diversity was measured by Shannon entropy, and V-J evenness by the Gini coefficient. A clonotype was considered public if more than one individual shared it. TCRdb itself trimmed the public reads at Q25 with fastp, ran MiXCR and retained productive beta chains. Rows are unified per CDR3 protein, each entry keeping the most common DNA and genes. TCRdb's processing, not the authors' own work, is the source of the V and J calls. The sample yields a few hundred thousand distinct CDR3 sequences; roughly 25% were counted once. The ten most abundant clones make up roughly a quarter of the sample.

The sample is drawn from a study of regulatory T cells in long-lasting Graves disease (dated by TCRdb to about 2021). Study-wide context: Persistent Graves' disease was defined as antithyroid drug treatment for over 5 years with persistently positive TSH receptor autoantibodies. On average, persistent Graves' disease patients in the clinical cohort had been on antithyroid drugs for about 10.3 years. This study used TCR sequencing and RNA sequencing of peripheral blood to compare persistent Graves' disease patients against newly diagnosed Graves' disease patients. The study was registered as a clinical trial and conducted in China. A total of 33 samples underwent TCR sequencing, from roughly 13 patients with persistent Graves' disease and 20 or so patients with newly diagnosed Graves' disease.

CDR1 and CDR2 (SGHDT, YYEEEE) derive from the germline V gene. From the cysteine through the phenylalanine, the CDR3 covers 16 amino acids. Kept here is only the CDR3 DNA, which spans 48 bases and is read in frame from base 1. Compared with germline, V lacks 1 base and J lacks 4 bases; bases without a gene match: 7. Broader findings and caveats from the paper: The authors noted that the small sample size was a limitation that may lower accuracy. Patients with persistent disease shared more public clonotypes (around 2,500) than newly diagnosed patients did (roughly 970). Compared with newly diagnosed patients, patients with persistent Graves' disease had lower TCR Shannon entropy and fewer highly expanded clones, which suggests clonal expansion. Only the TCR beta chain was sequenced and analyzed. TRBV28, TRBJ1-2 and TRBJ2-5 were preferentially used in persistent disease, while TRBV20-1 and TRBJ2-1 were favored in newly diagnosed disease. Peripheral blood alone was examined, since thyroid tissue, which constituted the primary lesion, could not be accessed.

The specimen comprised peripheral blood mononuclear cells (PBMCs), sampled when the disease was refractory, from a patient treated with antithyroid drugs. The TCR was taken from a woman between 35 and 50 years old with Graves disease. Donor details come from another sample of the same person, matched by shared clones. Here the chain combines TRBV5-6 and TRBJ2-1, with TRBD1 matching 8 junction bases. The CDR3 protein sequence reads: CASSLTGGKEYNEQFF. Here is the DNA: TGTGCCAGCAGCTTGACAGGGGGTAAAGAGTACAATGAGCAGTTCTTC.